This T cell receptor (beta chain) was recovered during a study of shared clonotypes between healthy human individuals. Worth noting for this clone: Its antigen is unidentified.

Study-level results: When compared with the clonotypes that were shared by all four sorted-subset donors, the non-shared clonotypes turned out to have lower generation probabilities.

Repertoires were generated with immunoSEQ multiplex PCR, while TCRdb's copy carries only in-frame clones and drops some. The sample includes almost 700,000 clones, approximately 90% seen only once; the top ten take approximately 25%. Positive CCR7 selection of CD45RO-negative cells yielded the naive CD8 cells, and terminally differentiated effector memory CD45RA+ cells were excluded. Per germline, CDR1 MGHRA and CDR2 YSYEKL. This CDR3 contains 15 residues. Trimming removed 0 bases at V and 8 bases at J, with 14 bases between. The chain recombines TRBV4-1 with TRBJ2-1; maybe TRBD1 (6 bases). This receptor was identified in a man younger than 45 in good health. Sequenced: naive CD8+ T cells sorted from blood. The chain's CDR3 is CASSQEWNRVDEQFF. The CDR3, as DNA: TGCGCCAGCAGCCAAGAATGGAACAGGGTAGATGAGCAGTTCTTC.